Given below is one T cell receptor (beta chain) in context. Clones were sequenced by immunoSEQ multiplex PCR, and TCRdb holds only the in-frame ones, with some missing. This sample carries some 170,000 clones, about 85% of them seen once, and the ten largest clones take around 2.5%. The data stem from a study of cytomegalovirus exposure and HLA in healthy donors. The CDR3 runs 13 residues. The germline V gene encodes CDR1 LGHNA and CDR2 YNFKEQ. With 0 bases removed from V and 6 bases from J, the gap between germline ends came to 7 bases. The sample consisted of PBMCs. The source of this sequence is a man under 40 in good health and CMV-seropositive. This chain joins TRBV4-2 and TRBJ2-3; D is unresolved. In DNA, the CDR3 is TGTGCCAGCAGCCAAGACAGGCACGATACGCAGTATTTT. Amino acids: CASSQDRHDTQYF.